The 7 T cell receptor beta chains given below trace back to one sample, sequenced in a study of blood T cell repertoires in COVID-19. Sequenced by immunoSEQ multiplex PCR; TCRdb stores in-frame clones only, minus some. The table records tens of thousands of clones, roughly four fifths of them present only once. The sequenced sample consisted of peripheral blood. The source of these receptors is an elderly woman with acute or convalescent COVID-19.

The genes are TRBV7-9 and TRBJ2-5; 8 nucleotides agree with TRBD1. V dropped 2 bases and J dropped 1; count of bases not matched to a gene: 6. The CDR3 is made up of 16 amino acids. Germline values: CDR1 SEHNR, CDR2 FQNEAQ (reference sequence). This CDR3 reads CASSLPFGTGQETQYF. The CDR3 nucleotides read TGTGCCAGCAGCTTACCCTTCGGGACAGGCCAAGAGACCCAGTACTTC.

The V and J genes are TRBV27 and TRBJ2-1, with TRBD2 identical over 11 bases. Losses at the gene ends were 5 bases for V and 2 bases for J; bases not matched to a gene: 2. The CDR3 contains 15 residues. Germline V gene data show CDR1 as MNHEY and CDR2 as SMNVEV (reference sequence). CDR3 sequence reads: CASSVSGRAYNEQFF. CDR3 DNA: TGTGCCAGCAGTGTTAGCGGGAGGGCCTACAATGAGCAGTTCTTC.

This chain joins TRBV29-1 and TRBJ2-1; 8 bases are shared with TRBD2. The CDR3 is 15 amino acids. J was trimmed by 2 bases and V by 6 bases; bases with no gene match: 9. The germline V gene has CDR1 SQVTM and CDR2 ANQGSEA. The CDR3 loop reads CSVSGSGGAYNEQFF. In DNA, the CDR3 is TGCAGCGTGTCGGGGTCCGGGGGGGCCTACAATGAGCAGTTCTTC.

The chain combines TRBV18 with TRBJ1-2, with a tentative D call TRBD1 (6 bases). CDR1 and CDR2 from the germline V gene are KGHSH and LQKENI. V was cut by 5 bases and J by 2 bases, with 9 bases left in between. The CDR3 loop spans 13 amino acids. The DNA for the CDR3 is TGTGCCAGCTCAGCCACAGGGAACTATGGCTACACCTTC. It is translated as CASSATGNYGYTF. The whole variable domain, remainder taken from reference TRBV18 and TRBJ1-2, is NAGVMQNPRHLVRRRGQEARLRCSPMKGHSHVYWYRQLPEEGLKFMVYLQKENIIDESGMPKERFSAEFPKEGPSILRIQQVVRGDSAAYFCASSATGNYGYTFGSGTRLTVV.

The chain employs TRBV5-4 and TRBJ2-5; D not resolved. V dropped 7 bases and J dropped 1 base, with 11 bases sitting between them. The germline V gene encodes CDR1 SGHNT and CDR2 YYREEE (reference sequence). The CDR3 has 13 residues. The DNA for the CDR3 is TGTGCCAGCCGAAAAGAGGCCCAAGAGACCCAGTACTTC. Residues: CASRKEAQETQYF.

In DNA form, the CDR3 reads TGTGCCACCAGTGATGCGCTAGCGGGCGATGGGAAGGGTACGCAGTATTTT. This sequence encodes CATSDALAGDGKGTQYF. The chain joins TRBV24-1 to TRBJ2-3; 8 bases are shared with TRBD2. With V trimmed by 3 bases and J by 8 bases, 15 bases remained unmatched. The germline CDR1 and CDR2 sequences are KGHDR and SFDVKD. The CDR3 runs to 17 residues.

This clone came up a few times. This chain links TRBV27 with TRBJ1-5; D is perhaps TRBD1 (5 bases). Trimming pared 6 bases from V and 0 bases from J, leaving 12 bases between. The CDR3 contains 15 residues. Looked up from germline, CDR1 is MNHEY and CDR2 is SMNVEV (reference sequence). The CDR3 protein is CASRGDSYSNQPQHF. The CDR3 DNA follows: TGTGCCAGCAGGGGTGACAGTTATAGCAATCAGCCCCAGCATTTT.